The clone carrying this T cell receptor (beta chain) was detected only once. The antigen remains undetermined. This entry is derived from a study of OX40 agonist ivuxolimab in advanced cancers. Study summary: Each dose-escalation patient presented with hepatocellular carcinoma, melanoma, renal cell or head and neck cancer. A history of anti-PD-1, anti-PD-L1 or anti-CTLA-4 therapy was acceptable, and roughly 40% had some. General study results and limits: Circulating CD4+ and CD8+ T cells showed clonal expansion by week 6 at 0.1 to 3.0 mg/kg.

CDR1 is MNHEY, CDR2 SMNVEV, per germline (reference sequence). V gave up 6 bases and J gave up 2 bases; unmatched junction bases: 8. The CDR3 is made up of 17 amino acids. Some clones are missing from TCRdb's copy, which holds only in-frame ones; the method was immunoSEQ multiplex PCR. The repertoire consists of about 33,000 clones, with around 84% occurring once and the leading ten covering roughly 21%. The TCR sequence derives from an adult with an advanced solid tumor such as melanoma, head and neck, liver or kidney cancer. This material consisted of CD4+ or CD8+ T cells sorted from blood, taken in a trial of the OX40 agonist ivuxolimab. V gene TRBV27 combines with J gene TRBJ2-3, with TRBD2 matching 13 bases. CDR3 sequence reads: CASSQGLAGTITDTQYF. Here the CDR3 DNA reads TGTGCCAGCAGCCAGGGACTAGCGGGAACTATCACAGATACGCAGTATTTT.